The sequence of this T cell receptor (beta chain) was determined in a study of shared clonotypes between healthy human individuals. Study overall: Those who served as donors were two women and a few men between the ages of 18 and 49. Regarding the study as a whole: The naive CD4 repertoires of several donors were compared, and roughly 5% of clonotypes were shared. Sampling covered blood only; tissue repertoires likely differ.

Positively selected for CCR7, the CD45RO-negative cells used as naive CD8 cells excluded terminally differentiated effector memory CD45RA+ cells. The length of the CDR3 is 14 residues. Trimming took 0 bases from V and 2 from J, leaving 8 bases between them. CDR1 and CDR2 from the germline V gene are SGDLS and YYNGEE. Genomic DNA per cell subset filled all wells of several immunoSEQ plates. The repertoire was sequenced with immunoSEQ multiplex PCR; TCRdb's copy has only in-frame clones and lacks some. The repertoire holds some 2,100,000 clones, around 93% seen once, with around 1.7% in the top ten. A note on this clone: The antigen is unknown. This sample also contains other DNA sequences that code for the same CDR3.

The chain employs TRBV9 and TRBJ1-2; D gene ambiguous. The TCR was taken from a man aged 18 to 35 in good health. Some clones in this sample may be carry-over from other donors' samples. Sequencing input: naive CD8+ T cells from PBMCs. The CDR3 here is CASSVGTENYGYTF. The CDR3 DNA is TGTGCCAGCAGCGTAGGTACAGAAAACTATGGCTACACCTTC.